The 24 T cell receptor beta chains in this list originate from one sample, sequenced in a study of blood T cell repertoires in COVID-19. TCRdb's copy holds only in-frame clones and misses some; the assay was immunoSEQ multiplex PCR. The sample has about 270,000 clones, about 88% seen once. The sequencing input was PBMCs or T cells enriched from blood (not recorded which). All receptors derive from a woman between 50 and 59 years old who had recovered from COVID-19.

The chain couples TRBV11-3 to TRBJ2-1; D may be TRBD1 (6 bases). Germline CDR1 reads SGHNT; CDR2 reads YENEEA. The V end was cut by 5 bases, the J end by 6 bases, with 11 bases between. The CDR3 consists of 13 residues. The DNA of the CDR3 is TGTGCCAGCAGCAAGGGGGAGATCAATGAGCAGTTCTTC. Protein sequence: CASSKGEINEQFF.

The chain combines TRBV6-2 or TRBV6-3 with TRBJ1-1; D unclear. The CDR3 runs to 15 residues. Germline V lookup: CDR1 MNHEY, CDR2 SVGEGT. V dropped 5 bases and J dropped 1 base, with 14 bases sitting between them. The CDR3 spells CASSNGGFTNTEAFF. CDR3 DNA sequence: TGTGCCAGCAGTAATGGTGGCTTCACGAACACTGAAGCTTTCTTT.

The V call is TRBV2, the J call TRBJ1-3; the D is unclear. CDR1 and CDR2 from the germline V gene are SNHLY and FYNNEI. Deletions cut 6 bases from V and 0 bases from J, with 6 bases between. The CDR3 loop spans 13 amino acids. CDR3 amino acids: CASRRNSGNTIYF. The CDR3 region has the DNA TGTGCCAGCAGGCGGAACTCTGGAAACACCATATATTTT. The full variable domain, in which reference TRBV2 and TRBJ1-3 provide the parts outside the CDR3, is EPEVTQTPSHQVTQMGQEVILRCVPISNHLYFYWYRQILGQKVEFLVSFYNNEISEKSEIFDDQFSVERPDGSNFTLKIRSTKLEDSAMYFCASRRNSGNTIYFGEGSWLTVV.

This sequence joins TRBV5-1 and TRBJ1-5, with TRBD1 identical over 7 bases. In germline, CDR1 is SGHRS, CDR2 YFSETQ. This CDR3 contains 15 residues. Losses at the gene ends were 4 bases for V and 6 bases for J; bases not matched to a gene: 10. The CDR3 region is CASSPTTGSAQPQHF. As DNA, the CDR3 is TGCGCCAGCAGCCCTACGACAGGGTCAGCTCAGCCCCAGCATTTT.

This chain joins TRBV7-6 and TRBJ2-5, with TRBD2 matching 10 bases. Per the germline V gene, CDR1 is SGHVS and CDR2 is FNYEAQ. V shed 2 bases, J shed 5 bases, and the junction held 8 bases outside the gene matches. CDR3 length equals 16 residues. The CDR3 sequence is CASSLQIAGGYETQYF. The CDR3 DNA follows: TGTGCCAGCAGCTTACAGATAGCGGGAGGTTACGAGACCCAGTACTTC.

The gene calls are TRBV7-2 and TRBJ1-2, with TRBD1 identical over 7 bases. The CDR3 extends over 17 amino acids. Germline lookup yields CDR1 SGHTA and CDR2 FQGNSA. Germline trimming cut 6 bases from V and 0 bases from J; bases unmatched to any gene: 13. The CDR3 reads CASSPQSGTVSNYGYTF. For the CDR3, the DNA is TGTGCCAGCAGTCCTCAGTCAGGGACAGTCTCTAACTATGGCTACACCTTC.

This clone was picked up one time. CDR3 loop: CASRGSEQQISNYGYTF. CDR3 coding DNA: TGCGCCAGCAGAGGATCAGAACAGCAAATTAGTAACTATGGCTACACCTTC. The J gene is TRBJ1-2, the V gene TRBV5-1; no definite D call. Trimming stripped 5 bases from V and 1 base from J, with 21 bases between. CDR1 is SGHRS and CDR2 is YFSETQ in the germline V gene. The CDR3 covers 17 residues.

V usage is TRBV9 and J usage is TRBJ2-7, with 9 bases that match TRBD2. Germline-derived CDR1 and CDR2 are SGDLS and YYNGEE. CDR3 length: 16 residues. The ends lost 0 bases at V and 0 bases at J; junction bases unmatched: 4. CDR3 bases: TGTGCCAGCAGCGTAGGGGTTAGCGGGAGCTCCTACGAGCAGTACTTC. Residues: CASSVGVSGSSYEQYF. The whole variable domain, remainder taken from reference TRBV9 and TRBJ2-7, is DSGVTQTPKHLITATGQRVTLRCSPRSGDLSVYWYQQSLDQGLQFLIQYYNGEERAKGNILERFSAQQFPDLHSELNLSSLELGDSALYFCASSVGVSGSSYEQYFGPGTRLTVT.

The gene calls are TRBV2 and TRBJ2-2; TRBD1 agrees at 7 bases. From germline, CDR1 is SNHLY and CDR2 FYNNEI. The CDR3 extends over 15 amino acids. J lost 2 bases, V lost 7 bases, and 7 bases had no gene match. DNA of the CDR3: TGTGCCAGCAATCGCAGGGGGACCAACACCGGGGAGCTGTTTTTT. This codes for CASNRRGTNTGELFF. Supplemented by reference TRBV2 and TRBJ2-2, the full variable domain reads EPEVTQTPSHQVTQMGQEVILRCVPISNHLYFYWYRQILGQKVEFLVSFYNNEISEKSEIFDDQFSVERPDGSNFTLKIRSTKLEDSAMYFCASNRRGTNTGELFFGEGSRLTVL.

V usage is TRBV6-5 and J usage is TRBJ1-2; tentatively, D is TRBD1 (6 bases). CDR3 length: 15 residues. The germline V gene encodes CDR1 MNHEY and CDR2 SVGAGI. V shed 2 bases and J shed 5 bases, with 15 bases lying between them. The DNA for the CDR3 is TGTGCCAGCAGTTACGGCCGGACAGTCAAGTATGGCTACACCTTC. Translation gives CASSYGRTVKYGYTF.

The chain carries TRBV30 and TRBJ1-5, with D unclear. Per the germline V gene, CDR1 is GTSNPN and CDR2 is SVGIG (reference sequence). Trimming cost V 2 bases and J 7 bases, with 12 bases left between them. The CDR3 spans 13 residues. The CDR3 sequence: CAWSPSLRQPQHF. Here the CDR3 DNA reads TGTGCCTGGAGTCCCAGTTTGAGGCAGCCCCAGCATTTT.

This clone was counted once. The chain is built from TRBV11-1 and TRBJ2-3; TRBD1 agrees at 9 bases. The CDR3 spans 14 residues. CDR1 and CDR2 from the germline V gene are SGHAT and FQDESV (reference sequence). J lost 6 bases, V lost 3 bases, and 4 bases had no gene match. For the CDR3, the DNA is TGTGCCAGCAGCTTTCGACAGGGGGGGGATACGCAGTATTTT. Translating it yields CASSFRQGGDTQYF.

The V call is TRBV7-9, the J call TRBJ2-1; 11 positions agree with TRBD2. The germline V gene has CDR1 SEHNR and CDR2 FQNEAQ (reference sequence). The CDR3 extends over 14 amino acids. Trimming took 5 bases from V and 7 from J; bases not matched to a gene: 4. The CDR3 region is CASSSSGRGNEQFF. The CDR3 coding sequence is TGTGCCAGCAGCAGTAGCGGGAGGGGGAATGAGCAGTTCTTC.

The chain employs TRBV18 and TRBJ1-3; 7 nucleotides align to TRBD1. The CDR3 covers 16 residues. The germline gives CDR1 KGHSH, CDR2 LQKENI. J gave up 3 bases and V 6 bases, and 11 bases lay outside the gene matches. The CDR3 is CASSRQGSSNGNTIYF. The CDR3 region has the DNA TGTGCCAGCTCCCGACAGGGTTCATCTAATGGAAACACCATATATTTT.

V usage is TRBV5-5 and J usage is TRBJ1-5; D possibly corresponds to TRBD1 (5 bases). CDR1 is SGHKS and CDR2 is YYEKEE in the germline V gene (reference sequence). The CDR3 consists of 14 residues. V was pared by 2 bases and J by 4 bases, with 10 bases between. The CDR3: CASSLKGLNQPQHF. In nucleotides, the CDR3 is TGTGCCAGCAGCTTAAAGGGACTTAATCAGCCCCAGCATTTT.

The count of this clone is one. The J gene is TRBJ1-3, the V gene TRBV28, with a possible D match to TRBD1 (5 bases). Trimming shortened V by 1 base and J by 4 bases, and 8 bases separated the two germline ends. The CDR3 totals 14 residues. Germline V gives CDR1 MDHEN, CDR2 SYDVKM. CDR3 region: CASSLLTAGNTIYF. The CDR3 DNA is TGTGCCAGCAGTTTATTGACAGCCGGAAACACCATATATTTT. Based on the CDR3 plus reference TRBV28 and TRBJ1-3, the full variable domain is DVKVTQSSRYLVKRTGEKVFLECVQDMDHENMFWYRQDPGLGLRLIYFSYDVKMKEKGDIPEGYSVSREKKERFSLILESASTNQTSMYLCASSLLTAGNTIYFGEGSWLTVV.

This clone was detected once. The chain couples TRBV15 to TRBJ1-2; D gene uncertain. CDR3 size: 13 residues. V lost 1 base to trimming and J lost 2 bases, with 5 bases between them. CDR1 and CDR2 from the germline V gene are LNHNV and YYDKDF (reference sequence). The CDR3 region is CATSRGQNYGYTF. The CDR3 coding sequence is TGTGCCACCAGCAGAGGACAAAACTATGGCTACACCTTC.

The chain employs TRBV4-1 and TRBJ2-2, with 14 bases aligning to TRBD2. CDR1 and CDR2 (germline): MGHRA, YSYEKL. Germline trimming cut 3 bases from V and 3 bases from J; bases unmatched to any gene: 3. The CDR3 is 17 amino acids. The CDR3 sequence is CASSQGLAGEDTGELFF. The CDR3 nucleotides are TGCGCCAGCAGCCAGGGACTAGCGGGAGAGGACACCGGGGAGCTGTTTTTT.

A few counts support this clone. The chain couples TRBV25-1 to TRBJ1-1; 8 positions match TRBD1. This CDR3 contains 15 residues. Per germline, CDR1 MGHDK and CDR2 SYGVNS. V shed 3 bases, J shed 3 bases, and the junction held 6 bases outside the gene matches. The CDR3 coding sequence is TGTGCCAGCAGTGATACAGGACAGGGCGACACTGAAGCTTTCTTT. It yields the protein CASSDTGQGDTEAFF.

The chain carries TRBV23-1 and TRBJ2-1; 9 bases are a match to TRBD1. TRBV23-1 is treated as an ORF (open reading frame) with a function not yet certain. V was clipped by 0 bases and J by 2 bases; unmatched bases: 11. This CDR3 has 19 amino acids. CDR3 protein: CASSQSGYSGTGTYNEQFF. The CDR3, as DNA: TGCGCCAGCAGTCAATCGGGGTACTCTGGGACAGGGACCTACAATGAGCAGTTCTTC.

The chain recombines TRBV2 with TRBJ2-1; D is unresolved. Germline-derived CDR1 and CDR2 are SNHLY and FYNNEI. V was shortened by 8 bases and J by 6 bases, with 23 bases between the two germline ends. CDR3 length: 16 amino acids. CDR3 bases: TGTGCCAGCCTCGAAATAAGAGCAGGTCCCCTCAATGAGCAGTTCTTC. It is translated as CASLEIRAGPLNEQFF.

The chain combines TRBV5-6 with TRBJ2-1; maybe TRBD1 (6 bases). The germline V gene encodes CDR1 SGHDT and CDR2 YYEEEE. V was shortened by 7 bases and J by 7 bases, with 9 bases between the two germline ends. The CDR3 is made up of 11 amino acids. The CDR3 reads CASQQGNEQFF. CDR3 nucleotide sequence: TGTGCCAGCCAACAGGGTAATGAGCAGTTCTTC.

This sequence joins TRBV18 and TRBJ2-6, with TRBD1 as a possible D gene (6 bases). The CDR3 totals 17 residues. The V end lost 4 bases, the J end lost 1 base, and 14 bases lay between the germline ends. Germline values: CDR1 KGHSH, CDR2 LQKENI. CDR3: CASSQLNQGSGANVLTF. The CDR3, as DNA: TGTGCCAGCTCACAGCTGAACCAGGGGTCTGGGGCCAACGTCCTGACTTTC.

The chain combines TRBV30 with TRBJ2-7; the match to TRBD1 covers 10 bases. Germline CDR1 GTSNPN, CDR2 SVGIG (reference sequence). With V trimmed by 2 bases and J by 4 bases, 2 bases remained unmatched. This CDR3 has 13 amino acids. Here the CDR3 DNA reads TGTGCCTGGAGTAAGGGACAGGGGTACGAGCAGTACTTC. Translation: CAWSKGQGYEQYF.